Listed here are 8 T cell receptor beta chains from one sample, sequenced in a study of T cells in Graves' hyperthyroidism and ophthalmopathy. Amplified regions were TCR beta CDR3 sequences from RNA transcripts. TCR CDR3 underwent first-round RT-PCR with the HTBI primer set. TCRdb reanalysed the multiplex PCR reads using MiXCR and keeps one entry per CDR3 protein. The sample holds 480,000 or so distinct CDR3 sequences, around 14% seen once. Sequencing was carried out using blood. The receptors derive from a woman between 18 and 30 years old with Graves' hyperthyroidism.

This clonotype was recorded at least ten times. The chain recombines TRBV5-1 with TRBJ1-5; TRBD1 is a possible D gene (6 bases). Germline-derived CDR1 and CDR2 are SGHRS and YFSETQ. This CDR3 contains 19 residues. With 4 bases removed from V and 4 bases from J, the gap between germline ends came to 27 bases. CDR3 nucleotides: TGCGCCAGCAGCGCCAAGACAACTTTACAGGGCCTGGAAAATCAGCCCCAGCATTTT. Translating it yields CASSAKTTLQGLENQPQHF.

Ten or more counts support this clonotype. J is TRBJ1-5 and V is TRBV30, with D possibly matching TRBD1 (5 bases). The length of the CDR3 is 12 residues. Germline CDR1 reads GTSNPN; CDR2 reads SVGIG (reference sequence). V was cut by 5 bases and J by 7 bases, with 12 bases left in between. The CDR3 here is CAWDAPGQPQHF. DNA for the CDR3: TGTGCCTGGGATGCCCCAGGGCAGCCCCAGCATTTT. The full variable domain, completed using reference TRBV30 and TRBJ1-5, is SQTIHQWPATLVQPVGSPLSLECTVEGTSNPNLYWYRQAAGRGLQLLFYSVGIGQISSEVPQNLSASRPQDRQFILSSKKLLLSDSGFYLCAWDAPGQPQHFGDGTRLSIL.

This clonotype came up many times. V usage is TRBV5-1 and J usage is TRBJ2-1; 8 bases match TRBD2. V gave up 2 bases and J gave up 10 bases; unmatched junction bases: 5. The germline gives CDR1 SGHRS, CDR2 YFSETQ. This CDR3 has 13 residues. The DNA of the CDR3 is TGCGCCAGCAGCTTCAAGCGGGAGATCGAGCAGTTCTTC. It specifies CASSFKREIEQFF.

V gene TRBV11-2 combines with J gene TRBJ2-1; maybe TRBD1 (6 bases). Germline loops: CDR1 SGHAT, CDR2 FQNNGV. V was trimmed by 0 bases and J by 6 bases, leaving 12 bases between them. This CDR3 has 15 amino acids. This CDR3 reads CASSLDVGASNEQFF. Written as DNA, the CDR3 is TGTGCCAGCAGCTTAGACGTGGGGGCCTCCAATGAGCAGTTCTTC.

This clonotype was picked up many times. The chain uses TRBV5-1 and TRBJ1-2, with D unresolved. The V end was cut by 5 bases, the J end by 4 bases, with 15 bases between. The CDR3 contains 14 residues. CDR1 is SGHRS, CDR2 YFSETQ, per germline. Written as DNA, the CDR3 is TGCGCCAGCAGGGATGGCGGGTTGGGCTATGGCTACACCTTC. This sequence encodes CASRDGGLGYGYTF.

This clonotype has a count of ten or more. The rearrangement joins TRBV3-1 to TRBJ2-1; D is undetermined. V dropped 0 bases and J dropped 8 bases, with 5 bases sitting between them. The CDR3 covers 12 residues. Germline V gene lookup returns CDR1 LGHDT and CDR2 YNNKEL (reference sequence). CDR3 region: CASSQDLHEQFF. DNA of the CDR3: TGTGCCAGCAGCCAAGATCTCCATGAGCAGTTCTTC.

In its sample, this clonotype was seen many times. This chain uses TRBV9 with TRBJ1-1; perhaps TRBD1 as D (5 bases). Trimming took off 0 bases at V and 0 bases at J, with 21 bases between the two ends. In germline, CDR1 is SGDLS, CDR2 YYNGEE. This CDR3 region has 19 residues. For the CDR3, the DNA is TGTGCCAGCAGCGTAGTTTGGTTTTGGGGCAGGGCCATGAACACTGAAGCTTTCTTT. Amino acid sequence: CASSVVWFWGRAMNTEAFF.

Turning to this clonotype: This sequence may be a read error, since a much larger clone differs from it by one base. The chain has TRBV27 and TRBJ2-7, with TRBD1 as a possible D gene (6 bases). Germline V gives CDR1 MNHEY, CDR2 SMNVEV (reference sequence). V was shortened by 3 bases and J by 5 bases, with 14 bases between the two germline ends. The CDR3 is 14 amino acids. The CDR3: CASSFQAGVDEQYF. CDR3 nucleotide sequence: TGTGCCAGCAGTTTCCAGGCAGGGGTAGACGAGCAGTACTTC.